Listed here are 15 T cell receptor beta chains from one sample, sequenced in a study of beta chain features in type 1 diabetes. The entirety of the isolated RNA underwent reverse transcription, so expressed TCRB transcripts were sequenced. The table came from immunoSEQ multiplex PCR; TCRdb's copy has only in-frame clones and leaves some out. The sample contains about 900,000 clones, roughly a sixth of which appear only once. The sequenced sample was naive CD4+ T cells from blood. These receptors all stem from a woman in her late teens or twenties in good health.

This sequence joins TRBV5-1 and TRBJ2-7; 10 bases match TRBD2. With 0 bases clipped from V and 0 bases from J, the junction kept 9 bases outside the gene matches. CDR1 and CDR2 from the germline V gene are SGHRS and YFSETQ. CDR3 length equals 18 residues. The CDR3 DNA follows: TGCGCCAGCAGCTTGGCCGGAGGAGCGGGAGGGCTCTCCTACGAGCAGTACTTC. As protein: CASSLAGGAGGLSYEQYF.

The V and J genes are TRBV5-1 and TRBJ2-2, with D uncertain. The CDR3 is 13 residues long. Germline CDR1 SGHRS, CDR2 YFSETQ. V was trimmed by 0 bases and J by 7 bases, leaving 7 bases between them. This CDR3 reads CASSLAAGGELFF. The CDR3 DNA sequence: TGCGCCAGCAGCTTGGCGGCAGGCGGGGAGCTGTTTTTT. Full variable domain (rest looked up from reference TRBV5-1 and TRBJ2-2): KAGVTQTPRYLIKTRGQQVTLSCSPISGHRSVSWYQQTPGQGLQFLFEYFSETQRNKGNFPGRFSGRQFSNSRSEMNVSTLELGDSALYLCASSLAAGGELFFGEGSRLTVL.

This sequence joins TRBV7-2 and TRBJ2-7; the D is unclear. Trimming removed 4 bases at V and 9 bases at J, with 16 bases between. CDR3 length: 13 amino acids. Germline V lookup: CDR1 SGHTA, CDR2 FQGNSA. CDR3 sequence (DNA): TGTGCCAGCAGCTCCGAGCCCCAATTGGGGCAGTACTTC. Protein product: CASSSEPQLGQYF.

The V call is TRBV7-2, the J call TRBJ1-1; no clear D gene. The V gene's germline CDR1 is SGHTA and CDR2 FQGNSA. Trimming took 2 bases from V and 4 from J, leaving 11 bases between them. The CDR3 covers 14 residues. CDR3 sequence reads: CASSLWAGRTEAFF. CDR3 coding DNA: TGTGCCAGCAGCTTATGGGCGGGCCGCACTGAAGCTTTCTTT.

This clone was observed a few times. V gene TRBV28 combines with J gene TRBJ2-3; 9 nucleotides match TRBD2. The germline V gene has CDR1 MDHEN and CDR2 SYDVKM. After removal of 10 bases from V and 1 base from J, the junction contained 3 bases not matched to a gene. The CDR3 contains 13 residues. CDR3: CATEREGTDTQYF. As DNA, the CDR3 is TGTGCCACCGAGCGGGAGGGCACAGATACGCAGTATTTT.

The rearrangement uses TRBV5-4 and TRBJ2-1; a weak D match, TRBD2 (6 bases). The germline V and J ends were trimmed by 3 bases and 0 bases, with 22 bases remaining between them. CDR3 size: 19 residues. The germline V gene encodes CDR1 SGHNT and CDR2 YYREEE (reference sequence). The CDR3 nucleotides read TGTGCCAGCAGCTCGATGTACTCTTGGCGGGAAGGCTCCTACAATGAGCAGTTCTTC. Translating gives CASSSMYSWREGSYNEQFF.

The chain employs TRBV7-3 and TRBJ2-1; a weak D match, TRBD2 (5 bases). Trimming shortened V by 5 bases and J by 4 bases, and 12 bases separated the two germline ends. The CDR3 is 14 residues long. Germline V gene lookup returns CDR1 SGHTA and CDR2 FQGTGA. In DNA form, the CDR3 reads TGTGCCAGCAGCCCAAGGACTCGGTACAATGAGCAGTTCTTC. Its protein product is CASSPRTRYNEQFF. The whole variable domain, filled in from reference TRBV7-3 and TRBJ2-1, reads GAGVSQTPSNKVTEKGKYVELRCDPISGHTALYWYRQSLGQGPEFLIYFQGTGAADDSGLPNDRFFAVRPEGSVSTLKIQRTERGDSAVYLCASSPRTRYNEQFFGPGTRLTVL.

There are a few counts of this clone. This sequence joins TRBV6-6 and TRBJ1-3, with D perhaps TRBD1 (5 bases). CDR3 size: 15 residues. Germline V CDR1 and CDR2: MNHNY, SVGAGI (reference sequence). Trimming removed 6 bases at V and 0 bases at J, with 12 bases between. The DNA of the CDR3 is TGTGCCAGCAGCCCAGACAGTTTCTCTGGAAACACCATATATTTT. Residues: CASSPDSFSGNTIYF.

The chain joins TRBV6-5 to TRBJ2-7; D possibly corresponds to TRBD1 (5 bases). The CDR3 has 15 residues. Germline V gene sequence: CDR1 MNHEY, CDR2 SVGAGI. The V end lost 0 bases, the J end lost 6 bases, and 15 bases lay between the germline ends. The CDR3 is CASSYSTALLFEQYF. The CDR3 nucleotides are TGTGCCAGCAGTTACTCGACAGCCCTACTTTTCGAGCAGTACTTC.

V usage is TRBV6-5 and J usage is TRBJ1-3; a weak D match, TRBD1 (6 bases). The germline gives CDR1 MNHEY, CDR2 SVGAGI. V shed 6 bases and J shed 0 bases, with 12 bases lying between them. The CDR3 sequence is 15 residues long. The CDR3 coding sequence is TGTGCCAGCAGCCGACAGGTATTCTCTGGAAACACCATATATTTT. It translates to CASSRQVFSGNTIYF.

This clone was counted a few times. The chain combines TRBV29-1 with TRBJ2-5; 15 positions agree with TRBD2. The V gene's germline CDR1 is SQVTM and CDR2 ANQGSEA. The trim removed 5 bases at V and 5 bases at J, leaving 6 bases unmatched. The CDR3 length is 15 residues. The DNA of the CDR3 is TGCAGCGTTTCAACCGGGACTAGCGGGAGGGAGACCCAGTACTTC. Amino acid sequence: CSVSTGTSGRETQYF.

The V call is TRBV20-1, the J call TRBJ2-5; D is possibly TRBD1 (5 bases). The J call may be incorrect, as the DNA end agrees better with TRBJ2-7. The CDR3 runs to 10 residues. Germline V gene data show CDR1 as DFQATT and CDR2 as SNEGSKA (reference sequence). The CDR3 region has the DNA TGCAGTGCTGGACACCACGAGCAGTACTTC. Translated, it gives CSAGHHEQYF.

This clone was observed once. The rearrangement uses TRBV27 and TRBJ2-5, with D tentatively TRBD1 (6 bases). This CDR3 comprises 17 residues. The germline CDR1 and CDR2 sequences are MNHEY and SMNVEV (reference sequence). Trimming took off 6 bases at V and 5 bases at J, with 25 bases between the two ends. The CDR3 DNA follows: TGTGCCAGCAGCCCAGGGGCCACTAGTTGGACATGGGAGACCCAGTACTTC. Residues: CASSPGATSWTWETQYF.

This clone came up a few times. The chain joins TRBV27 to TRBJ2-7; 13 bases fit TRBD2. Losses at the gene ends were 3 bases for V and 2 bases for J; bases not matched to a gene: 4. The CDR3 has 16 residues. CDR1 MNHEY and CDR2 SMNVEV come from the germline V gene (reference sequence). The CDR3 sequence: CASSFWGTSGTYEQYF. DNA for the CDR3: TGTGCCAGCAGTTTCTGGGGGACTAGCGGGACCTACGAGCAGTACTTC.

Notes on this clone: The same CDR3 also results from other DNA sequences found in this sample. The genes are TRBV20-1 and TRBJ2-7; D might be TRBD2 (5 bases). This CDR3 has 11 amino acids. The V gene lost 3 bases and the J gene lost 4 bases, with 7 bases spanning the gap. Germline CDR1 is DFQATT and CDR2 is SNEGSKA (reference sequence). CDR3 nucleotides: TGCAGTGCTAGGGGGAGATACGAGCAGTACTTC. Its translation is CSARGRYEQYF.